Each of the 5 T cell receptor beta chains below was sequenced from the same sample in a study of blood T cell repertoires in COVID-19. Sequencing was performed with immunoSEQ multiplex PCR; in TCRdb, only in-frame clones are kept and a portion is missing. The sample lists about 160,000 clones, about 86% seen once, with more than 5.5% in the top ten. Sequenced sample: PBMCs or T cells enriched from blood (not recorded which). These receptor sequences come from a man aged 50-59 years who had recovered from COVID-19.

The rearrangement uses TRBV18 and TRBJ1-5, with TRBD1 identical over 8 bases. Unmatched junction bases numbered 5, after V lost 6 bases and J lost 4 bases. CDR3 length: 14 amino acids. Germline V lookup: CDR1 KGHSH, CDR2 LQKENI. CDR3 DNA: TGTGCCAGCTCCCCCGGGACAGGTAATCAGCCCCAGCATTTT. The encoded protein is CASSPGTGNQPQHF.

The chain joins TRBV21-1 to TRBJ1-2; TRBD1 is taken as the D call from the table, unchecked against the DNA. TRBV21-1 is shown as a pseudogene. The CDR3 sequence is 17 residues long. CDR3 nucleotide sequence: TGTGCCAGCAGCAAAGCTGGCACAGGCCTCCTTGACTATGGCTACACCTTC. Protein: CASSKAGTGLLDYGYTF.

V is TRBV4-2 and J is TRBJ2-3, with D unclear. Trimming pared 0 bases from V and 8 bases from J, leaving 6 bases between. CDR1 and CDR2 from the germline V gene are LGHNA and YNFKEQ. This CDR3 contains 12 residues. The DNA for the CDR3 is TGTGCCAGCAGCCAAGATAGGAGTACGCAGTATTTT. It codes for CASSQDRSTQYF.

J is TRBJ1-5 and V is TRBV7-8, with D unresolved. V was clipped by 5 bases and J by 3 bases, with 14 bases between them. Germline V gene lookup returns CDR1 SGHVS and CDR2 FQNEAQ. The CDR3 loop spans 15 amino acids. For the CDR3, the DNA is TGTGCCAGCAGCCCAAGATCTAGTCCCAATCAGCCCCAGCATTTT. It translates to CASSPRSSPNQPQHF.

This CDR3 reads CATKQGDRAVEKLFF. CDR3 coding DNA: TGTGCCACTAAGCAGGGGGACAGGGCCGTTGAAAAACTGTTTTTT. The chain couples TRBV19 to TRBJ1-4; TRBD1 aligns across 9 bases. CDR1 is LNHDA, CDR2 SQIVND, per germline (reference sequence). The V and J ends lost 10 bases and 7 bases, in that order; junction bases with no gene match: 13. CDR3 size: 15 residues.